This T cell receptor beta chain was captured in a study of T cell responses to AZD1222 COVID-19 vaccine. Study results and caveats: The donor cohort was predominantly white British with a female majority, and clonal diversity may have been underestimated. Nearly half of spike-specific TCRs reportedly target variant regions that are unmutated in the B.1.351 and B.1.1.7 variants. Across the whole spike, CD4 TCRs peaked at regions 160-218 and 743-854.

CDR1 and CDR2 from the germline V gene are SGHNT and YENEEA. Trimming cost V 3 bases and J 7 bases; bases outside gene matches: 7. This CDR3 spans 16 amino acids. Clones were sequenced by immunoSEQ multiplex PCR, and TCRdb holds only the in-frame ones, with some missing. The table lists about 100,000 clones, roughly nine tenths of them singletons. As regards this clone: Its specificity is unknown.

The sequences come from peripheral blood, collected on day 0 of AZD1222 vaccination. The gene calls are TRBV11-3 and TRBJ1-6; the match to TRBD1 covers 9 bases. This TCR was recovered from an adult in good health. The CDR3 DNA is TGTGCCAGCAGCTTTTTATCCGGGACAGGGAATTCACCCCTCCACTTT. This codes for CASSFLSGTGNSPLHF.